These 23 T cell receptor beta chains share one sample of origin, sequenced in a study of T cell repertoires in aging, cancer and after chemotherapy. Amplification of TCR beta used genomic DNA extracted from peripheral blood. A mixed TRB-A/B primer pool amplified rearranged TRB by multiplex touch-down PCR. One entry per CDR3 protein results from TCRdb running MiXCR on the multiplex PCR reads. This sample yields around 820 distinct CDR3 sequences, of which roughly a quarter are seen a single time; approximately 60% belongs to the top ten. The specimen sequenced was blood. All receptors derive from a human donor with a solid tumor.

This clonotype was observed a few times. The chain combines TRBV27 with TRBJ1-1; TRBD1 is a possible D gene (5 bases). CDR1 is MNHEY, CDR2 SMNVEV, per germline (reference sequence). CDR3 size: 13 residues. V was trimmed by 6 bases and J by 0 bases, leaving 8 bases between them. The CDR3 spells CASRTELNTEAFF. For the CDR3, the DNA is TGTGCCAGCAGGACAGAGCTGAACACTGAAGCTTTCTTT.

By frequency in the sample, this clonotype is large. The chain has TRBV13 and TRBJ2-7; D unresolved. Trimming cost V 3 bases and J 0 bases, with 9 bases left between them. CDR1 is PRHDT and CDR2 is FYEKMQ in the germline V gene (reference sequence). The CDR3 has 14 residues. CDR3 sequence reads: CASSFDVGSYEQYF. CDR3 sequence (DNA): TGTGCCAGCAGCTTTGATGTGGGCTCCTACGAGCAGTACTTC. Together with reference TRBV13 and TRBJ2-7, the CDR3 gives the full variable domain: AAGVIQSPRHLIKEKRETATLKCYPIPRHDTVYWYQQGPGQDPQFLISFYEKMQSDKGSIPDRFSAQQFSDYHSELNMSSLELGDSALYFCASSFDVGSYEQYFGPGTRLTVT.

In its sample, this clonotype was seen once. The V gene is TRBV11-2, the J gene TRBJ1-2; perhaps TRBD1 as D (5 bases). The CDR3 length is 15 residues. Germline loops: CDR1 SGHAT, CDR2 FQNNGV. Trimming took off 0 bases at V and 4 bases at J, with 12 bases between the two ends. CDR3: CASSLDSGLSYGYTF. The CDR3 DNA reads as TGTGCCAGCAGCTTAGATTCAGGGCTCTCCTATGGCTACACCTTC.

This clonotype was recorded a few times. The V gene is TRBV20-1, the J gene TRBJ2-7; 8 positions agree with TRBD1. Germline V gene lookup returns CDR1 DFQATT and CDR2 SNEGSKA (reference sequence). The CDR3 contains 14 residues. Unmatched junction bases numbered 7, after V lost 5 bases and J lost 1 base. CDR3 protein: CSARDRRESYEQYF. CDR3 DNA sequence: TGCAGTGCTCGGGACAGGCGAGAATCCTACGAGCAGTACTTC.

As for this clonotype: A clone one base away is much larger, so this may be a read error. The rearrangement joins TRBV19 to TRBJ1-1; a weak D match, TRBD1 (6 bases). This CDR3 has 15 residues. The germline CDR1 and CDR2 sequences are LNHDA and SQIVND (reference sequence). V was shortened by 3 bases and J by 1 base, with 12 bases between the two germline ends. The CDR3 region is CASSIATRGNTEAFF. The CDR3 nucleotides read TGTGCCAGTAGTATTGCGACCAGGGGGAACACTGAAGCTTTCTTT.

This clonotype counts as medium-sized. The chain recombines TRBV7-6 with TRBJ1-1; 8 positions match TRBD1. There are 14 residues in the CDR3. CDR1 and CDR2 (germline): SGHVS, FNYEAQ. The ends lost 3 bases at V and 2 bases at J; junction bases unmatched: 2. The CDR3 spells CASSFGQGNTEAFF. DNA for the CDR3: TGTGCCAGCAGCTTCGGACAGGGAAACACTGAAGCTTTCTTT.

In its sample, this clonotype ranks as large (0.1 to 1%). This sequence joins TRBV30 and TRBJ2-3; D not certain. The CDR3 is made up of 14 amino acids. Deletions cut 0 bases from V and 2 bases from J, with 9 bases between. Germline V gene lookup returns CDR1 GTSNPN and CDR2 SVGIG (reference sequence). The CDR3 nucleotides are TGTGCCTGGAGTGTAGGCGGAAACACAGATACGCAGTATTTT. Amino acid sequence: CAWSVGGNTDTQYF.

By share, this clonotype ranks as hyperexpanded (1% or more). The J gene is TRBJ2-3, the V gene TRBV19; possibly TRBD1 for D (5 bases). Trimming cost V 5 bases and J 3 bases, with 15 bases left between them. CDR3 length: 15 amino acids. The germline CDR1 and CDR2 sequences are LNHDA and SQIVND (reference sequence). CDR3: CASSPRDRFTDTQYF. The CDR3 DNA reads TGTGCCAGTAGTCCCAGGGATAGGTTTACAGATACGCAGTATTTT.

The V gene is TRBV21-1, the J gene TRBJ2-2; the D call in the table, TRBD1, was not verified against the DNA. TRBV21-1 is described as a pseudogene. CDR3 length equals 16 residues. CDR3 sequence (DNA): TGTGCCAGCAGCGCCCGACAGGGAACGAACACCGGGGAGCTGTTTTTT. It yields the protein CASSARQGTNTGELFF.

By its share, this clonotype is medium-sized. The J gene is TRBJ2-7, the V gene TRBV27, with 7 bases matching TRBD1. In germline, CDR1 is MNHEY, CDR2 SMNVEV (reference sequence). V lost 3 bases to trimming and J lost 5 bases; unmatched junction nucleotides: 1. CDR3 length equals 12 residues. The CDR3 spells CASSLTGHEQYF. In DNA form, the CDR3 reads TGTGCCAGCAGTTTGACAGGGCACGAGCAGTACTTC.

By share, this clonotype ranks as medium-sized. The chain joins TRBV19 to TRBJ2-7; 9 nucleotides align to TRBD1. The CDR3 loop spans 16 amino acids. CDR1 is LNHDA, CDR2 SQIVND, per germline (reference sequence). J gave up 0 bases and V 5 bases, and 8 bases lay outside the gene matches. This CDR3 is CASSSGTGTLSYEQYF. Here the CDR3 DNA reads TGTGCCAGTAGTTCCGGGACAGGGACCCTCTCCTACGAGCAGTACTTC. Together with reference TRBV19 and TRBJ2-7, the CDR3 gives the full variable domain: DGGITQSPKYLFRKEGQNVTLSCEQNLNHDAMYWYRQDPGQGLRLIYYSQIVNDFQKGDIAEGYSVSREKKESFPLTVTSAQKNPTAFYLCASSSGTGTLSYEQYFGPGTRLTVT.

The CDR3 sequence: CASSLKREGPDTQYF. The CDR3 nucleotides read TGTGCCAGCAGCTTGAAGCGGGAGGGCCCAGATACGCAGTATTTT. The chain recombines TRBV5-4 with TRBJ2-3; 10 nucleotides line up with TRBD2. Germline CDR1 SGHNT, CDR2 YYREEE (reference sequence). V shed 1 base and J 4 bases; nucleotides not matched to a gene: 3. This CDR3 is built from 15 residues.

In its sample, this clonotype ranks as large. This chain uses TRBV12-3 or TRBV12-4 with TRBJ1-4, with 7 bases lining up with TRBD1. The CDR3 runs 13 residues. The J segment lost 5 bases and the V segment lost 7 bases, leaving 4 bases of the junction unmatched. In DNA form, the CDR3 reads TGTGCCAGCACCTCGGACAGGAATGAAAAACTGTTTTTT. This encodes CASTSDRNEKLFF.

This clonotype is medium-sized by share. The chain recombines TRBV27 with TRBJ2-1, with TRBD2 matching over 14 bases. The CDR3 has 17 amino acids. After removal of 5 bases from V and 8 bases from J, the junction contained 11 bases not matched to a gene. Germline CDR1 is MNHEY and CDR2 is SMNVEV (reference sequence). The CDR3 sequence: CASSPRLAGGRRDEQFF. In nucleotides, the CDR3 is TGTGCCAGCAGTCCCCGACTAGCGGGGGGGCGTAGGGATGAGCAGTTCTTC.

This clonotype is judged medium-sized. The chain uses TRBV15 and TRBJ2-5, with TRBD1 as a possible D gene (6 bases). V gave up 1 base and J gave up 3 bases, with 12 bases separating them. Germline V gene data show CDR1 as LNHNV and CDR2 as YYDKDF (reference sequence). CDR3 length: 15 amino acids. The CDR3 DNA follows: TGTGCCACCAGCAGAGCTCCGGGACAAAAAGAGACCCAGTACTTC. This encodes CATSRAPGQKETQYF.

This clonotype was picked up a small number of times. This chain connects TRBV5-4 to TRBJ2-4, with TRBD2 matching over 8 bases. CDR1 is SGHNT and CDR2 is YYREEE in the germline V gene (reference sequence). This CDR3 is built from 16 residues. With V trimmed by 4 bases and J by 1 base, 7 bases remained unmatched. The chain's CDR3 is CASSPGGDGAKNIQYF. CDR3 nucleotides: TGTGCCAGCAGCCCGGGGGGGGATGGGGCCAAAAACATTCAGTACTTC.

The chain links TRBV7-9 to TRBJ1-1, with D unresolved. The germline V gene encodes CDR1 SEHNR and CDR2 FQNEAQ (reference sequence). The V end lost 3 bases, the J end lost 1 base, and 6 bases lay between the germline ends. This CDR3 is built from 13 residues. The CDR3 coding sequence is TGTGCCAGCAGCTTTAACCCGAACACTGAAGCTTTCTTT. Protein sequence: CASSFNPNTEAFF. The full variable domain, completed using reference TRBV7-9 and TRBJ1-1, is DTGVSQNPRHKITKRGQNVTFRCDPISEHNRLYWYRQTLGQGPEFLTYFQNEAQLEKSRLLSDRFSAERPKGSFSTLEIQRTEQGDSAMYLCASSFNPNTEAFFGQGTRLTVV.

This clonotype was found a few times. CDR3 residues: CASSLLGTDSPLHF. The DNA for the CDR3 is TGTGCCAGCAGTTTATTAGGGACGGATTCACCCCTCCACTTT. The V and J genes are TRBV6-2 or TRBV6-3 and TRBJ1-6, with TRBD1 as a possible D gene (5 bases). With 4 bases removed from V and 8 bases from J, the gap between germline ends came to 12 bases. The CDR3 is 14 amino acids. Germline loops: CDR1 MNHEY, CDR2 SVGEGT.

By proportion, this clonotype is large (0.1 to 1%). V gene TRBV30 combines with J gene TRBJ2-7; D is unresolved. V was clipped by 0 bases and J by 1 base, with 10 bases between them. CDR3 length: 14 amino acids. CDR1 and CDR2 (germline): GTSNPN, SVGIG (reference sequence). CDR3 loop: CAWSVRVRSYEQYF. Written as DNA, the CDR3 is TGTGCCTGGAGTGTACGGGTCCGATCCTACGAGCAGTACTTC.

By sample fraction, this clonotype is large (0.1 to 1%). The rearrangement uses TRBV6-5 and TRBJ2-5, with D perhaps matching TRBD1 or TRBD2 (5 bases each). CDR3 length: 11 amino acids. The germline V and J ends were trimmed by 10 bases and 4 bases, with 10 bases remaining between them. Per the germline V gene, CDR1 is MNHEY and CDR2 is SVGAGI. CDR3 residues: CAISGRETQYF. CDR3 nucleotide sequence: TGTGCCATCTCAGGGAGAGAGACCCAGTACTTC.

By sample share, this clonotype is medium-sized. V and J are TRBV6-5 and TRBJ1-1; 7 bases align to TRBD1. Trimming cost V 7 bases and J 5 bases; bases outside gene matches: 7. The CDR3 spans 13 residues. The V gene's germline CDR1 is MNHEY and CDR2 SVGAGI. This CDR3 reads CASINTGVTEAFF. The CDR3 DNA reads as TGTGCCAGCATTAATACAGGGGTAACTGAAGCTTTCTTT.

Judged by abundance, this clonotype is large (0.1 to 1%). The chain uses TRBV6-5 and TRBJ2-7; D is perhaps TRBD2 (5 bases). V was cut by 6 bases and J by 2 bases, with 11 bases left in between. The germline V gene has CDR1 MNHEY and CDR2 SVGAGI. The CDR3 is 13 amino acids. The CDR3 sequence: CASRLTGTYEQYF. The DNA for the CDR3 is TGTGCCAGCAGACTGACGGGAACCTACGAGCAGTACTTC.

Relative to its sample, this clonotype is large. The rearrangement links TRBV19 to TRBJ1-2; D not certain. V lost 5 bases and J 1 base, leaving 8 bases between the germline ends. In germline, CDR1 is LNHDA, CDR2 SQIVND (reference sequence). This CDR3 region has 13 residues. The CDR3 is CASSLDRNYGYTF. As DNA, the CDR3 is TGTGCCAGTAGTCTCGACCGTAACTATGGCTACACCTTC.